This entry lists 25 T cell receptor beta chains sequenced from one sample in a study of spatial heterogeneity in lung cancer. Study conclusions and caveats: Tumor mutation counts were tracked by expanded intratumoral alpha and beta TCR counts.

For these receptors, no antigen is known. The time point is: sample taken at primary tumor resection. TCRdb processed the 5' RACE reads anew with MiXCR; each CDR3 protein has one entry. The sample holds thousands of distinct CDR3 sequences, 5.5% to 8% seen once. Source: lung tumor tissue, taken at surgery. These receptors were obtained from a female donor with early-stage non-small cell lung cancer.

There are many counts of this clonotype. The chain links TRBV20-1 to TRBJ2-7; 12 bases are shared with TRBD2. The germline V gene encodes CDR1 DFQATT and CDR2 SNEGSKA (reference sequence). The trim removed 4 bases at V and 5 bases at J, leaving 9 bases unmatched. CDR3 length: 15 residues. CDR3: CSATNPTSGSDEQYF. The CDR3 bases are TGCAGTGCTACAAACCCGACTAGCGGGAGTGACGAGCAGTACTTC.

By sample fraction, this clonotype is medium-sized (0.01 to 0.1%). CDR3 protein: CASSLASGGAQMTQYF. CDR3 bases: TGTGCCAGCAGCTTAGCTAGCGGAGGGGCTCAGATGACCCAGTACTTC. V usage is TRBV5-5 and J usage is TRBJ2-5; TRBD2 aligns across 7 bases. The length of the CDR3 is 16 residues. The germline V gene encodes CDR1 SGHKS and CDR2 YYEKEE (reference sequence). The V segment lost 2 bases and the J segment 7 bases; nucleotides outside the gene matches: 14.

This clonotype has a count of ten or more. The chain is built from TRBV24-1 and TRBJ2-3; maybe TRBD1 (5 bases). The V gene lost 4 bases and the J gene lost 3 bases, with 13 bases spanning the gap. Germline-derived CDR1 and CDR2 are KGHDR and SFDVKD. The CDR3 runs to 15 residues. The CDR3 protein is CATSEKGAMTDTQYF. The DNA for the CDR3 is TGTGCCACCAGTGAGAAAGGGGCCATGACAGATACGCAGTATTTT.

This clonotype is labeled as medium-sized. CDR3 sequence (DNA): TGTGCCATCAGTACCCGGGGGGGGATGGACGAGCAGTACTTC. This translates into CAISTRGGMDEQYF. The chain employs TRBV10-3 and TRBJ2-7; 8 bases align to TRBD2. The CDR3 consists of 14 residues. The germline CDR1 and CDR2 sequences are ENHRY and SYGVKD. The V segment lost 5 bases and the J segment 5 bases; nucleotides outside the gene matches: 8.

By sample fraction, this clonotype is medium-sized. The rearrangement joins TRBV7-9 to TRBJ2-7; TRBD1 is a possible D gene (6 bases). V was shortened by 2 bases and J by 6 bases, with 20 bases between the two germline ends. Germline V gives CDR1 SEHNR, CDR2 FQNEAQ (reference sequence). The CDR3 has 16 residues. This CDR3 reads CASSLTTTTGKGEQYF. CDR3 in DNA: TGTGCCAGCAGCTTAACGACCACAACAGGGAAGGGCGAGCAGTACTTC.

By share, this clonotype counts as medium-sized. The chain is built from TRBV7-2 and TRBJ2-3; no reliable D call. The germline V gene has CDR1 SGHTA and CDR2 FQGNSA. The CDR3 loop spans 12 amino acids. The V end was cut by 0 bases, the J end by 6 bases, with 4 bases between. The CDR3 bases are TGTGCCAGCAGCTTAGCCGCGGATACGCAGTATTTT. The encoded protein is CASSLAADTQYF.

This clonotype rates as medium-sized (0.01 to 0.1%). The chain combines TRBV10-3 with TRBJ1-2, with 9 bases matching TRBD1. The germline CDR1 and CDR2 sequences are ENHRY and SYGVKD. Trimming cost V 5 bases and J 3 bases; bases outside gene matches: 10. The CDR3 contains 16 residues. In DNA, the CDR3 is TGTGCCATCAGTAAAGCCGGGACAGGGAACTACTATGGCTACACCTTC. This sequence encodes CAISKAGTGNYYGYTF.

This clonotype was recorded many times. V usage is TRBV6-2 or TRBV6-3 and J usage is TRBJ1-5; 9 nucleotides match TRBD1. The junction had 4 bases not matched to a gene; V was cut back by 4 bases and J by 6 bases. CDR3 length: 14 amino acids. The germline gives CDR1 MNHEY, CDR2 SVGEGT. CDR3 DNA sequence: TGTGCCAGCAGTTCCGGACAGGGGAGTCAGCCCCAGCATTTT. Encoded protein: CASSSGQGSQPQHF.

This clonotype was seen repeatedly, ten times or more. V is TRBV9 and J is TRBJ2-3; D is unresolved. The CDR3 consists of 15 residues. V lost 3 bases and J lost 1, with 12 bases in between. The germline gives CDR1 SGDLS, CDR2 YYNGEE. The CDR3 DNA reads as TGTGCCAGCAGCGGATTGGAGCTGGGCACAGATACGCAGTATTTT. This encodes CASSGLELGTDTQYF.

This clonotype was seen many times. CDR3 sequence reads: CSVKRTTSGASEQYF. The CDR3 DNA is TGCAGTGTTAAGAGGACGACTAGCGGAGCCAGCGAGCAGTACTTC. This sequence joins TRBV20-1 and TRBJ2-7; 9 nucleotides align to TRBD2. This CDR3 comprises 15 residues. J lost 6 bases, V lost 7 bases, and 16 bases had no gene match. Per the germline V gene, CDR1 is DFQATT and CDR2 is SNEGSKA (reference sequence).

This clonotype was counted many times. The CDR3 sequence is CATRMRSGTANTGELFF. The CDR3 DNA follows: TGTGCCACACGAATGCGGTCGGGGACAGCGAACACCGGGGAGCTGTTTTTT. The J gene is TRBJ2-2, the V gene TRBV10-3, with 7 positions matching TRBD1. This CDR3 comprises 17 residues. The J segment lost 0 bases and the V segment lost 10 bases, leaving 14 bases of the junction unmatched. Germline V gene lookup returns CDR1 ENHRY and CDR2 SYGVKD.

This clonotype occurred many times. CDR3 residues: CASSPGVGNYGYTF. CDR3 bases: TGTGCCAGCAGCCCCGGGGTAGGAAACTATGGCTACACCTTC. The gene calls are TRBV5-6 and TRBJ1-2; unclear D gene. V lost 4 bases to trimming and J lost 2 bases, with 12 bases between them. CDR3 size: 14 residues. Germline V gene sequence: CDR1 SGHDT, CDR2 YYEEEE.

This clonotype is medium-sized (0.01 to 0.1%) by share. The chain carries TRBV7-2 and TRBJ2-3, with D unclear. V gave up 5 bases and J gave up 6 bases, with 9 bases separating them. Germline CDR1 SGHTA, CDR2 FQGNSA. This CDR3 has 12 residues. CDR3 sequence (DNA): TGTGCCAGCAGCCTAAGTGGGGATACGCAGTATTTT. Its translation: CASSLSGDTQYF.

This clonotype is medium-sized by share. This sequence joins TRBV5-1 and TRBJ2-1, with 9 nucleotides matching TRBD1. Per germline, CDR1 SGHRS and CDR2 YFSETQ. Losses at the gene ends were 4 bases for V and 4 bases for J; bases not matched to a gene: 24. This CDR3 spans 21 amino acids. CDR3: CASSITRTGEGVSGIYNEQFF. CDR3 in DNA: TGCGCCAGCAGCATAACCCGGACAGGGGAGGGGGTCAGCGGTATATACAATGAGCAGTTCTTC.

This clonotype was observed many times. This sequence joins TRBV7-9 and TRBJ1-4; maybe TRBD1 (6 bases). The germline V gene encodes CDR1 SEHNR and CDR2 FQNEAQ (reference sequence). Trimming pared 5 bases from V and 13 bases from J, leaving 11 bases between. This CDR3 has 11 amino acids. The CDR3 DNA reads TGTGCCAGCAGCCCGGACAGCAGACTGTTTTTT. Its protein product is CASSPDSRLFF.

The chain employs TRBV19 and TRBJ2-1, with 11 positions matching TRBD2. Germline values: CDR1 LNHDA, CDR2 SQIVND (reference sequence). V lost 4 bases to trimming and J lost 7 bases; unmatched junction nucleotides: 9. The CDR3 contains 16 residues. CDR3 DNA sequence: TGTGCCAGTAGTACCCCCGAGGCTAGCGGGAGGAATGAGCAGTTCTTC. The encoded protein is CASSTPEASGRNEQFF.

This clonotype is medium-sized in the sample. The chain has TRBV2 and TRBJ2-1; 10 bases are a match to TRBD2. Germline V gene data show CDR1 as SNHLY and CDR2 as FYNNEI. CDR3 length: 15 residues. J was trimmed by 5 bases and V by 8 bases; bases with no gene match: 9. The CDR3 region is CASGPLAGANNEQFF. CDR3 sequence (DNA): TGTGCCAGCGGACCGCTAGCGGGGGCCAACAATGAGCAGTTCTTC.

By sample share, this clonotype is medium-sized. The chain couples TRBV7-9 to TRBJ2-2; D remains unclear. The CDR3 runs to 15 residues. V dropped 5 bases and J dropped 1 base, with 11 bases sitting between them. Germline-derived CDR1 and CDR2 are SEHNR and FQNEAQ (reference sequence). The CDR3: CASSPPGKNTGELFF. The DNA of the CDR3 is TGTGCCAGCAGCCCCCCAGGAAAGAACACCGGGGAGCTGTTTTTT.

Ten or more counts support this clonotype. The chain carries TRBV7-8 and TRBJ1-5; the D is unclear. Deletions cut 2 bases from V and 0 bases from J, with 11 bases between. Germline V gene sequence: CDR1 SGHVS, CDR2 FQNEAQ. This CDR3 is 16 amino acids long. The CDR3 region has the DNA TGTGCCAGCAGCTTATACGAGATCTATAGCAATCAGCCCCAGCATTTT. Translating it yields CASSLYEIYSNQPQHF.

By share of the sample, this clonotype is medium-sized (0.01 to 0.1%). The chain has TRBV2 and TRBJ2-5; D is unclear. V lost 4 bases and J lost 0, with 6 bases in between. The CDR3 is made up of 13 amino acids. CDR1 SNHLY and CDR2 FYNNEI come from the germline V gene. As DNA, the CDR3 is TGTGCCAGCAGTGGGCTCTACCAAGAGACCCAGTACTTC. This gives the protein CASSGLYQETQYF. The full variable domain, with the rest looked up from reference TRBV2 and TRBJ2-5, is EPEVTQTPSHQVTQMGQEVILRCVPISNHLYFYWYRQILGQKVEFLVSFYNNEISEKSEIFDDQFSVERPDGSNFTLKIRSTKLEDSAMYFCASSGLYQETQYFGPGTRLLVL.

There are many counts of this clonotype. This chain links TRBV5-1 with TRBJ2-2, with no clear D. Looked up from germline, CDR1 is SGHRS and CDR2 is YFSETQ. V was trimmed by 5 bases and J by 0 bases, leaving 11 bases between them. The CDR3 consists of 15 residues. CDR3 sequence: CASRTSSSNTGELFF. The DNA of the CDR3 is TGCGCCAGCAGGACCTCTTCGTCGAACACCGGGGAGCTGTTTTTT.

This clonotype appeared a few times. The chain employs TRBV6-1 and TRBJ2-3; the D gene is possibly TRBD2 (6 bases). The CDR3 has 17 residues. Trimming shortened V by 3 bases and J by 0 bases, and 16 bases separated the two germline ends. CDR1 and CDR2 from the germline V gene are MNHNS and SASEGT. DNA for the CDR3: TGTGCCAGCAGTGAGACTCTGCCCGCGGGGAGCACAGATACGCAGTATTTT. Its translation: CASSETLPAGSTDTQYF.

Ten or more counts support this clonotype. The rearrangement links TRBV20-1 to TRBJ2-1, with 7 bases fitting TRBD2. J gave up 9 bases and V 7 bases, and 12 bases lay outside the gene matches. Germline V gene sequence: CDR1 DFQATT, CDR2 SNEGSKA (reference sequence). This CDR3 has 13 residues. This chain's CDR3 is CSEAGAEPFEQFF. The CDR3 DNA is TGCAGTGAGGCGGGAGCAGAGCCGTTTGAGCAGTTCTTC.

This clonotype came up a few times. The chain uses TRBV2 and TRBJ2-2; D remains ambiguous. With 6 bases removed from V and 6 bases from J, the gap between germline ends came to 17 bases. CDR1 and CDR2 from the germline V gene are SNHLY and FYNNEI. The CDR3 consists of 15 residues. The CDR3 loop is CASSRPEVMPGELFF. For the CDR3, the DNA is TGTGCCAGCAGCAGACCAGAGGTTATGCCCGGGGAGCTGTTTTTT.

This clonotype showed up many times. At one boundary the junction diverges from the germline segment, which might be a read error. The J gene is TRBJ2-3, the V gene TRBV9; maybe TRBD2 (6 bases). Germline V lookup: CDR1 SGDLS, CDR2 YYNGEE. This CDR3 is 16 amino acids long. In DNA form, the CDR3 reads TGTGCCAGCCGCGTCGGGGGAGGTCCCTCGACAGATACGCAGTATTTT. Translating gives CASRVGGGPSTDTQYF.